This T cell receptor beta chain was identified during a study of blood T cells in healthy people across ages. The table lists this clonotype with a few counts. The V gene end was trimmed by 6 bases and the J gene end by 3 bases; junction bases not matched to a gene: 4. CDR3 length equals 14 residues. Germline CDR1 ENHRY, CDR2 SYGVKD. Then a second PCR, running about 7 to 11 cycles, was carried out with a sample-barcoded 5' primer and a J-beta primer mix. Unique molecular identifiers of 12 random nucleotides labeled each cDNA. MiXCR, applied by TCRdb to the 5' RACE reads, yields one record per CDR3 protein. The table records 1.5 million to 1.9 million distinct CDR3 sequences, 40% to 45% of them present only once.

This receptor was obtained from a woman in her late teens or twenties in good health. The sequencing input was blood. The V gene is TRBV10-3, the J gene TRBJ2-7; the match to TRBD1 covers 11 bases. CDR3 sequence: CAIREGTGGYEQYF. CDR3 bases: TGTGCCATCAGGGAGGGGACAGGGGGCTACGAGCAGTACTTC.